This T cell receptor beta chain was profiled in a study of blood T cell repertoires in COVID-19 (dated by TCRdb to the early 2020s). Background on the whole study: Samples from collaborators originated in the United States, Italy and Spain and spanned both the acute and convalescent phases of COVID-19. HLA class I and class II types, where available, came from metadata supplied by the sample provider rather than from assay-based typing. The material from the prospective study consisted of cDNA or gDNA derived from T cells, B-cell-depleted T cells, or PBMCs. The dataset comprised deeply sampled blood TCRbeta repertoires from subjects exposed to, actively infected with, or recovered from COVID-19. A de-identified subject ID, COVID-19 status, age in years and sex were almost always included in the sample metadata. The repertoires were released in a freely available public database intended as a resource for research on the immune response to SARS-CoV-2. Samples were obtained from the ongoing ImmuneRACE study (first 160 participants) and from 1,254 subjects provided by 6 global collaborators.

In the prospective study, participants were roughly 18 to 95 years old, resided in about two dozen geographic areas of the United States, and were enrolled through a virtual design. In the prospective study, cohorts were assigned on the basis of participant-reported clinical history obtained from a screening survey and a study questionnaire. Exposed participants were defined as having been in contact with someone with a PCR-confirmed or clinician-diagnosed COVID-19 case within 2 weeks of study entry. Each participant in the prospective study had whole blood, serum and a nasopharyngeal or oropharyngeal swab collected by mobile phlebotomists. Prospective study participants could optionally give additional blood draws and questionnaires over an approximately two-month period. Prospective study blood samples were shipped either frozen or at room temperature before DNA extraction. A remark on this clone: No antigen is known for it. Base qualities are not at hand, and no much larger clone is one base apart.

TCRbeta CDR3 regions were amplified from genomic DNA by means of the immunoSEQ Assay, a bias-controlled multiplex PCR. The published analysis was carried out like this. Nucleated cell counts per sample were estimated from amplification of reference gene primers within the assay. To quantify the absolute abundance of each unique TCRbeta CDR3 rearrangement, sequence reads were collapsed and filtered. For each sample, productive Simpson clonality was calculated by taking the square root of Simpson's diversity index across productive rearrangements. TCRdb retrieved this table from immuneACCESS and kept in-frame rearrangements only. Not all clones are present; in checked studies, unresolved V genes account for under half, and no reason is known for the remainder. The DNA was the basis for D and trimming; V, J and clone size are from that table. The sample includes roughly 140,000 clones, with less than 90% observed a single time. The ten most abundant clones make up 5.5% to 7.5% of the sample.

Paper-wide results and their limitations: The amount of clinical and demographic metadata varied by source and participant and was provided uncurated.

This sequence originates from a woman in her fifties or sixties who had been exposed to COVID-19. Sequencing used PBMCs or T cells enriched from blood (not recorded which).

The CDR3 in this case is CASSVGPSGETQYF. The nucleotide sequence reads as follows: TGTGCCAGCAGCGTAGGACCGTCGGGGGAGACCCAGTACTTC. The chain couples TRBV9 to TRBJ2-5; a tentative D match to TRBD2 spans 5 bases. The CDR3, cysteine through phenylalanine, is 14 amino acids long. The kept DNA is CDR3 alone, 42 bases in frame from the first base. At the junction V is shortened by 0 bases and J by 5 bases, with 11 bases in between. Sequences SGDLS (CDR1) and YYNGEE (CDR2) are obtained from the germline V gene.